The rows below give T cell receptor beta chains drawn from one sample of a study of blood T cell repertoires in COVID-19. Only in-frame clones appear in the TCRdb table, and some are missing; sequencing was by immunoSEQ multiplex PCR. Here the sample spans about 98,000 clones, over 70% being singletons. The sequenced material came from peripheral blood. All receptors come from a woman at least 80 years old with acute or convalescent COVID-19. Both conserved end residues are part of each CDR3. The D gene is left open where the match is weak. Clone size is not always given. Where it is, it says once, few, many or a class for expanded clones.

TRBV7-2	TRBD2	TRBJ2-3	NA	CASSVGGLAGRTDTQYF
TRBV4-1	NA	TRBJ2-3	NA	CASSQYHGTSTDTQYF
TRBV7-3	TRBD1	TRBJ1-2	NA	CASSLKGGGNYGYTF
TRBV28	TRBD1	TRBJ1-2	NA	CASSQSGTGGSRGYGYTF
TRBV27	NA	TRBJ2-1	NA	CASRRGGVSYNEQFF
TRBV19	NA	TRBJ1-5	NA	CASSTSQNQPQHF
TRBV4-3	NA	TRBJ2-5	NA	CASSQTLGGKTQYF
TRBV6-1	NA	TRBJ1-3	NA	CASSESGGGNTIYF
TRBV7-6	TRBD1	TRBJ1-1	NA	CASSIRQGETEAFF
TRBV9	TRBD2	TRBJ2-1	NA	CASGGTSRGNEQFF
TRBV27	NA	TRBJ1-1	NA	CASSSRTSTEAFF
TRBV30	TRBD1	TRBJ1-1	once	CAWEGQATEAFF
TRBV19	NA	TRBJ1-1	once	CASSIGRNTEAFF
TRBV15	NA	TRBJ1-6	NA	CATSREDRGGSPLHF
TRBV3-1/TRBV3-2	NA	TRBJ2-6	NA	CASSQSHTTSGANVLTF
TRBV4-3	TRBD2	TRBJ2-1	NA	CASSQDGLAGGQNEQFF
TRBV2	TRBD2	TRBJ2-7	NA	CASSERGDGWRGASYEQYF
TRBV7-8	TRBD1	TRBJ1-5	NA	CASSLALRQGRNQPQHF
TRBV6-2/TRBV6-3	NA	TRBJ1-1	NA	CASSLTLGVNTEAFF
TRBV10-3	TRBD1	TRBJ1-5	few	CAAGQGQGPQPQHF
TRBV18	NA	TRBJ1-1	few	CASSPIDRNTEAFF
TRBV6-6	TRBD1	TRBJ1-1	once	CASSSTGLGTEAFF
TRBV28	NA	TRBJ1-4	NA	CASSSPVTTEKLFF
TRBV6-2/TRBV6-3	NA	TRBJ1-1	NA	CASSYLRGGTEAFF
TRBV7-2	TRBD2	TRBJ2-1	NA	CASSPILAGGSQFF
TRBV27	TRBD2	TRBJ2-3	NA	CASSLSPSGATDTQYF
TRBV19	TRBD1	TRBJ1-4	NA	CASSRGQPGTEKLFF
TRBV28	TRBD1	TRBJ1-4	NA	CASSLSGTGTTNEKLFF
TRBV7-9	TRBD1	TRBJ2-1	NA	CASSLGGQGINEQFF
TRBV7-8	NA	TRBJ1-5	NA	CASSLALGQPQHF
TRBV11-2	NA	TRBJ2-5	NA	CASSFYGGSETQYF
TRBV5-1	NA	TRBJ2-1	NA	CASSGFGSYNEQFF
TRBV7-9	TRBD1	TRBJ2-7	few	CASSLGGTGGTYEQYF
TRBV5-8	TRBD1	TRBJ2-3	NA	CASSAYPLDRGRYF
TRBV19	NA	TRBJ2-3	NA	CASSMESGTQYF
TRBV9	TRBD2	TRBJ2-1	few	CASSGGGGAQGEQFF
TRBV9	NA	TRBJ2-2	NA	CASSVGRGQRTRELFF
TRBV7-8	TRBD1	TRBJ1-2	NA	CASSSTGRWDYTF
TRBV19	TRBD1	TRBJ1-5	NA	CASSSPGQGSNQPQHF
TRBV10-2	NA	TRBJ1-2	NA	CASSESRQGLGYTF
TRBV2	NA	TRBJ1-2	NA	CASSDIGFSNYGYTF
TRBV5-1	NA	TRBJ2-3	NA	CASSLVSGLTSTDTQYF
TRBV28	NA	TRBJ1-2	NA	CASSKHKTGTGYTF
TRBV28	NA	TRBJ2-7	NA	CASSLLVAGDRYEQYF
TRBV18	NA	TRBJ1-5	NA	CASSPSTARNQPQHF
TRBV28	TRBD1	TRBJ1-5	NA	CASSSYGQGAGPQHF
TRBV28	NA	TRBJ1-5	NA	CASSALPGRNQPQHF
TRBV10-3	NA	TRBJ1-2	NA	CAISEFRGGYTF
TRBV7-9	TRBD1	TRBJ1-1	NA	CASSLRQGANTEAFF
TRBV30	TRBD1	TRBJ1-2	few	CAWRGDRRDGYTF
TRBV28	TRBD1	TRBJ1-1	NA	CASSSYDKGADAEAFF
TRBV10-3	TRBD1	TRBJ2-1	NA	CAISDRDRGWDEQFF
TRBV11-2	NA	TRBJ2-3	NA	CASSLDRQGMRTDTQYF
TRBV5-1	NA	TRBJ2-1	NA	CASSFSENGVGEQFF
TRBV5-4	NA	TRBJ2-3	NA	CASSRDTDTQYF
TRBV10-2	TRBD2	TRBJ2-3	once	CASRTSGGATDTQYF
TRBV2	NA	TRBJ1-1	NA	CAVRGNTEAFF